This T cell receptor (beta chain) originates from a study of blood T cell repertoires in COVID-19. Looking at the study overall: T cells, B-cell-depleted T cells, or PBMCs provided the cDNA or gDNA that served as material.

Trimming left V 2 bases short and J 6 bases short, with 13 bases between. The length of the CDR3 is 15 residues. Per germline, CDR1 MNHEY and CDR2 SVGEGT. Sequencing was performed with immunoSEQ multiplex PCR; in TCRdb, only in-frame clones are kept and a portion is missing. The data show tens of thousands of clones, with approximately 83% seen just once and around 2.3% held by the top ten. This clone was observed a handful of times. The receptor was isolated from a man older than 75 with active or convalescent COVID-19. The chain uses TRBV6-2 or TRBV6-3 and TRBJ2-2, with D possibly being TRBD2 (7 bases). The sample consisted of peripheral blood. Written as DNA, the CDR3 is TGTGCCAGCAGTTACGTGGGAGGGGGTCCCGGGGAGCTGTTTTTT. Residues: CASSYVGGGPGELFF.